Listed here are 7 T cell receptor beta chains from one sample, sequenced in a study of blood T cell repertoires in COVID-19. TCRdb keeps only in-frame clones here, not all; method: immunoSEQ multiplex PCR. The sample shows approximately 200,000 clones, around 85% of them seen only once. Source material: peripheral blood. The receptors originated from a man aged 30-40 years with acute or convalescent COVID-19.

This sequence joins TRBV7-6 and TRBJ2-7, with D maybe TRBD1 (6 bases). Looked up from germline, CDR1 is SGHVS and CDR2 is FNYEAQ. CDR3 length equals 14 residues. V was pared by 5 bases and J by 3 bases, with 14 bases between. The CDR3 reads CASSPGQHLYEQYF. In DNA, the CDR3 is TGTGCCAGCAGCCCCGGACAGCACCTCTACGAGCAGTACTTC.

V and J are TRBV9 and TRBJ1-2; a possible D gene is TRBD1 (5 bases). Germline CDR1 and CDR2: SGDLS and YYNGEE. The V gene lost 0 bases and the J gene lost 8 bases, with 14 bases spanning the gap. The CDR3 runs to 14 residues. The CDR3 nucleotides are TGTGCCAGCAGCGTAGGACTACCGCGGGACGGCTACACCTTC. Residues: CASSVGLPRDGYTF.

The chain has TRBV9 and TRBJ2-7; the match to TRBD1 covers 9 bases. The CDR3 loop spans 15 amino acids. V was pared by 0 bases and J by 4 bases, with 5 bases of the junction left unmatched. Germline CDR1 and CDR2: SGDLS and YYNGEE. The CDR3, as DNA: TGTGCCAGCAGCGTAGCCGGGACAGGGACTTACGAGCAGTACTTC. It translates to CASSVAGTGTYEQYF.

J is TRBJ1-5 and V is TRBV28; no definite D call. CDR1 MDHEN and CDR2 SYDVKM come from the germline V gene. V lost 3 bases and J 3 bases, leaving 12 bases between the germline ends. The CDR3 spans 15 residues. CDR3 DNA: TGTGCCAGCAGTTTCCGGGGAGGAACCAATCAGCCCCAGCATTTT. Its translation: CASSFRGGTNQPQHF.

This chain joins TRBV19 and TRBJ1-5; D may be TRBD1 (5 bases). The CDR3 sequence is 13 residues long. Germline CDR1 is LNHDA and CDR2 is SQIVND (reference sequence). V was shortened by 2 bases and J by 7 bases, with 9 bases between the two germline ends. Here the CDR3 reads CASSIQGRQPQHF. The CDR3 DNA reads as TGTGCCAGTAGTATACAGGGCCGCCAGCCCCAGCATTTT. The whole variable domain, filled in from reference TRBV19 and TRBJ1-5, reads DGGITQSPKYLFRKEGQNVTLSCEQNLNHDAMYWYRQDPGQGLRLIYYSQIVNDFQKGDIAEGYSVSREKKESFPLTVTSAQKNPTAFYLCASSIQGRQPQHFGDGTRLSIL.

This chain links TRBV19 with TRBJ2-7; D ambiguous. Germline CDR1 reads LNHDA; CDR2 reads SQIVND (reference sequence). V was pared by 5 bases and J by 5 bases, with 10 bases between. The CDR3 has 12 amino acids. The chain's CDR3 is CASSGRLNEQYF. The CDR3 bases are TGTGCCAGTAGTGGGCGCCTGAACGAGCAGTACTTC.

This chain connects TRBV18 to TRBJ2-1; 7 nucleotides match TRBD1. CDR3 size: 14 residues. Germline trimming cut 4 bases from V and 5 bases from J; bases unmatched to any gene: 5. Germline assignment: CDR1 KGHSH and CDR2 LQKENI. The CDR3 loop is CASSLQGTDNEQFF. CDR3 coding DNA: TGTGCCAGCTCACTACAGGGGACGGACAATGAGCAGTTCTTC.